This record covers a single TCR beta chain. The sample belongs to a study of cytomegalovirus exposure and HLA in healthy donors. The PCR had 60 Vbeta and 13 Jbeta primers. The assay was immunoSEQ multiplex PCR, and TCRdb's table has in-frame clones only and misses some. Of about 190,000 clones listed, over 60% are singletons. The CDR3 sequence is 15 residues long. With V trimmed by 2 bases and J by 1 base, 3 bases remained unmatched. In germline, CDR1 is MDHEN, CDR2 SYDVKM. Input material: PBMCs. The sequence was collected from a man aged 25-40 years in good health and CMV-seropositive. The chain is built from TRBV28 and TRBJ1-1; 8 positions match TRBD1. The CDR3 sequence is CASSLGGTGNTEAFF. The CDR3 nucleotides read TGTGCCAGCAGTTTAGGGGGGACAGGGAACACTGAAGCTTTCTTT.